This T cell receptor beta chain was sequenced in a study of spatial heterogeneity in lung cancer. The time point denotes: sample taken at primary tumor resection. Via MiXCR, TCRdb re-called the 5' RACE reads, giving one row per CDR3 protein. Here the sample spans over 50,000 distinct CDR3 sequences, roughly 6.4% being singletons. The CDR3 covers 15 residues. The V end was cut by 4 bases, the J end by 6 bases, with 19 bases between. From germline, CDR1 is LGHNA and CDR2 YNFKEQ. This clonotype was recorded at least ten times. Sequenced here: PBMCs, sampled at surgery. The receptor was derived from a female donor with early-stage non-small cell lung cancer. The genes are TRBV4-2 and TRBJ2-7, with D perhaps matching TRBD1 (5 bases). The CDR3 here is CASSPGAPTMLEQYF. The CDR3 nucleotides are TGTGCCAGCAGCCCTGGGGCCCCGACCATGCTCGAGCAGTACTTC.